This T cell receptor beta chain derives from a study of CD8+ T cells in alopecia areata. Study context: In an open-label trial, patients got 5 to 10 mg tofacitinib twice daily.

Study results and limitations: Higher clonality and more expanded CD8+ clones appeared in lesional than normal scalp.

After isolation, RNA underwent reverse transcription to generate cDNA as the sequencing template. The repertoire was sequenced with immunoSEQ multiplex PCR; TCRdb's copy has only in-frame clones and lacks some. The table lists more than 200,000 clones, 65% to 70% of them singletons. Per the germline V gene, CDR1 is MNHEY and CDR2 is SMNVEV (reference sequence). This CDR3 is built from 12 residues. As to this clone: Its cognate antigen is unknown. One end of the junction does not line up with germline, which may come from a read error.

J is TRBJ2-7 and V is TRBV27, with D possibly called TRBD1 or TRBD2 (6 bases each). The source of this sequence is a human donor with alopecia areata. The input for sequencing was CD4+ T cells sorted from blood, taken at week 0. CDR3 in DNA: TGTGCCAGCAGTTTGAGGGGGTTAGGGGGGTCCTTC. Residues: CASSLRGLGGSF.